These 3 T cell receptor beta chains originate from one sample sequenced in a study of naive and memory T cell subsets. Treatment of the sample: skin biopsy from PPD injection site in Mantoux-positive individual. The library had UMIs added by 3' ligation of an oligonucleotide to TCR cDNA. Ligated cDNA underwent four rounds of PCR with nested alpha and beta constant region primers and SP2. TCRdb re-called the UMI-ligation and nested PCR reads through MiXCR, storing one row per CDR3 protein. Of 20,000 to 25,000 distinct CDR3 sequences listed, about 6.1% were seen once; the top ten hold around 6.5%. The sequencing here drew on skin, taken from a tuberculin skin test site. These TCRs come from an adult in good health.

This clonotype was picked up a small number of times. V and J are TRBV9 and TRBJ2-6, with 7 bases identical to TRBD2. CDR1 and CDR2 (germline): SGDLS, YYNGEE. CDR3 length equals 18 residues. J was trimmed by 0 bases and V by 0 bases; bases with no gene match: 6. CDR3 nucleotide sequence: TGTGCCAGCAGCGTAGGAAGCGGGGCTCTCTCTGGGGCCAACGTCCTGACTTTC. Protein product: CASSVGSGALSGANVLTF.

This clonotype is labeled as large. This chain joins TRBV12-3 or TRBV12-4 and TRBJ2-1; 7 nucleotides align to TRBD2. Trimming at V came to 0 bases and at J to 5 bases, leaving 1 base not matched to a gene. The CDR3 runs 14 residues. The CDR3 DNA is TGTGCCAGCAGTTTAGCGGGAGGGAACAATGAGCAGTTCTTC. It translates to CASSLAGGNNEQFF.

This clonotype was seen at least ten times. The rearrangement joins TRBV5-1 to TRBJ2-7; tentative D call: TRBD1 (5 bases). CDR1 is SGHRS and CDR2 is YFSETQ in the germline V gene. This CDR3 is 14 amino acids long. The V gene lost 0 bases and the J gene lost 2 bases, with 9 bases spanning the gap. The CDR3 DNA reads TGCGCCAGCAGCTTGGCAAGCAGGGCCTACGAGCAGTACTTC. This encodes CASSLASRAYEQYF.